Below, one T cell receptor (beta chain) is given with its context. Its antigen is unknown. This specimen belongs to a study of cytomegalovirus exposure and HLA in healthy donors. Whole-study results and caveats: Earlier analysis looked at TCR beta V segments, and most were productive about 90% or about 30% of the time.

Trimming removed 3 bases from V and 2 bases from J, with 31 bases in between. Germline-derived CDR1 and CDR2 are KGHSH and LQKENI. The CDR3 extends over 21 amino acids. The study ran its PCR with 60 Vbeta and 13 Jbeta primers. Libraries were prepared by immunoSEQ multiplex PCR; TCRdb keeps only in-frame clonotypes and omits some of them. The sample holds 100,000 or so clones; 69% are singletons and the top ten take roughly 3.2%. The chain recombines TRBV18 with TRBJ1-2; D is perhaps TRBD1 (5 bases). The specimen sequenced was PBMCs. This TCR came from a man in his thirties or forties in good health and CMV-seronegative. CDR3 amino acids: CASSPGGTASISLASNYGYTF. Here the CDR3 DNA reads TGTGCCAGCTCACCGGGAGGGACGGCATCTATCAGTTTGGCATCGAACTATGGCTACACCTTC.